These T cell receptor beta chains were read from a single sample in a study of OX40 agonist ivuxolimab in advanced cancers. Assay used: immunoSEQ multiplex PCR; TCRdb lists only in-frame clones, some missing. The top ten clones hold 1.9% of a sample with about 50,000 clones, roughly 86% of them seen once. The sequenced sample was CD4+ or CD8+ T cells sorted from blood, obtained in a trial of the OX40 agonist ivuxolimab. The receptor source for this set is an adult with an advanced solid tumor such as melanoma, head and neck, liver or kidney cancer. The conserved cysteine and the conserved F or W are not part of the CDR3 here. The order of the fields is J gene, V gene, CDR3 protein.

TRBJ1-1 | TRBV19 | ASTSRGLTEAF
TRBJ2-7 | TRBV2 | ASKMGGGAFEQY
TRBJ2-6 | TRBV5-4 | ASSLDRRSSGANVLT
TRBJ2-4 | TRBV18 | ASSPLLTGGVGNIQY
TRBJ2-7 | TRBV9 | ASSVDASANSYEQY
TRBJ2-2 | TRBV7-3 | ASSLTSAGATGELF
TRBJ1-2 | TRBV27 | ASSPRTGEYGYT
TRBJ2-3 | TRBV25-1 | ASSESVGGPADTQY
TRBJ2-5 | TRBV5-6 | ASSGQETQY
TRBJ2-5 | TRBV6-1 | ASSEIAGGPRETQY
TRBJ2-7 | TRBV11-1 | ASSLVAGPTYEQY
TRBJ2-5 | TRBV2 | ASSSGGPETQY
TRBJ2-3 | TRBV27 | ASSLFLGSTDTQY
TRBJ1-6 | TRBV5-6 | ASRLTGAGNSPLH
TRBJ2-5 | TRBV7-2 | ASSLYAGVGETQY
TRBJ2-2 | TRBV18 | ASSPGAGGLPKSTGELF
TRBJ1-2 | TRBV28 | ASSLGHWRYGYT
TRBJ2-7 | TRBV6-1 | ASTSAAVYEQY
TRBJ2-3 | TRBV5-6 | ASSHGTGGED
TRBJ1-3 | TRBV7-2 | ASSLAPYRVGNTIY
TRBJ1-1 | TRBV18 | ASSPRTEVSVNTEAF
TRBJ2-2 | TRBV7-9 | ASSSRWNTGELF
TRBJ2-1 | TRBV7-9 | ASSLASFSQF
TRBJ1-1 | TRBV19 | ASSMAWETNTEAF
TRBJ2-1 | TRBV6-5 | ASSLAGPYNEQF
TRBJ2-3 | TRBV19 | ASSRLAGALYTQY
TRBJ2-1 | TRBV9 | ASSDPPGQGVDEQF
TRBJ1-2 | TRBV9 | ASSVASVRGVDPFYGYT
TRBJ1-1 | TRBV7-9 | ASSLGGFGEAF
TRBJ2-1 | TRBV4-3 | ASSQDPSGRSSYNEQF
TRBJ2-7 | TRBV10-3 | AISGTGGSYEQY
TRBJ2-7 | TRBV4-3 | ASSQDYRGSSYEQY
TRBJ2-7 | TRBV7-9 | ASSLLEGSYEQY
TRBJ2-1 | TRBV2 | ASSDLGLGLNEQF
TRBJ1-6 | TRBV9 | ASSVRGYDSPLH
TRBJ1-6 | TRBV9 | ASSPQTGTYNSPLH
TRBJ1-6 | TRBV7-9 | ASSLTGLHSPLH
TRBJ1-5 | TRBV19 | ASSLTGHPKQPQH
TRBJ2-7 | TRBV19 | ASSMGRRYEQY
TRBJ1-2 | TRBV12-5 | ASGTDSFNGYT
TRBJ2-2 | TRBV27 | ASSSLGQGAGELF
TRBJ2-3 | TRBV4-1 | ASSQIGLAPSTDTQY
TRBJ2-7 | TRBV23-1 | ASTRDHASSYEQY
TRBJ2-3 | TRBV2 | ASKGTEASTDTQY
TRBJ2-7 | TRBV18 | ASSHTGTGGSYEQY
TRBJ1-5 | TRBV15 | ATSTWGAGRQPQH
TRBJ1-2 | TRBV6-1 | ASFGTANYGYT
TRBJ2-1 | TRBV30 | ASRNWRDYNEQF
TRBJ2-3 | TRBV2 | ASTRRINTDTQY
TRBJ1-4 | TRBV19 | ATSALSGEKLF
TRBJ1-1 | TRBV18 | ASSPPMYTEAF
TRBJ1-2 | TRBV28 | ASSQTQGVLFGYT
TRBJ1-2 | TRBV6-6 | ASSISEGYGYT